This T cell receptor beta chain is from a study of shared clonotypes between healthy human individuals. Whole-study context: Samples came from two female and three male donors aged 18 to 49.

CD45RO negativity and positive selection for CCR7 defined naive CD8 cells, a population that excluded terminally differentiated effector memory CD45RA+ cells. Every donor was a Caucasian adult from Nashville, Tennessee. The assay was carried out at the deep level. Profiling relied on immunoSEQ multiplex PCR, and the TCRdb table lists in-frame clones only, not all of them. The sample includes around 1.9 million clones, around 93% of them seen just once. As regards this clone: The sample contains more than one DNA sequence encoding this CDR3.

The length of the CDR3 is 14 residues. Trimming pared 1 base from V and 1 base from J, leaving 8 bases between. The V gene's germline CDR1 is LGHNA and CDR2 YSLEER. The source is a man between 18 and 35 years old in good health. Some clones in this sample may be carry-over from other donors' samples. What was sequenced was naive CD8+ T cells from PBMCs. This chain links TRBV4-3 with TRBJ2-7; D call uncertain. In DNA, the CDR3 is TGCGCCAGCAGCCAAGGGCTAGGTTCCTACGAGCAGTACTTC. Protein: CASSQGLGSYEQYF.